The sequence of this T cell receptor beta chain was determined in a study of cytomegalovirus exposure and HLA in healthy donors. Regarding the study as a whole: A later examination showed that TCR association rates differed by HLA locus, with DRB1 most and HLA-C fewest. Among CMV-associated TCR beta chains, most appeared HLA-restricted in a later analysis.

PCR employed 60 Vbeta and 13 Jbeta primers. Libraries were prepared by immunoSEQ multiplex PCR; TCRdb keeps only in-frame clonotypes and omits some of them. The sample lists some 35,000 clones, around 49% occurring once. Regarding this clone: As yet, its antigen is unknown.

The CDR3 spans 14 residues. J gave up 3 bases and V 4 bases, and 5 bases lay outside the gene matches. Germline V gives CDR1 SGDLS, CDR2 YYNGEE. V gene TRBV9 combines with J gene TRBJ2-5; 8 nucleotides line up with TRBD1. This clonotype was sampled from a woman in her thirties or forties in good health and CMV-seropositive. Input material: PBMCs. CDR3 sequence reads: CASSLGQGEETQYF. The CDR3 nucleotides read TGTGCCAGCAGCCTAGGACAGGGTGAAGAGACCCAGTACTTC.